This T cell receptor (beta chain) was sequenced during a study of blood T cell repertoires in COVID-19. CDR1 LNHDA and CDR2 SQIVND come from the germline V gene (reference sequence). V was pared by 6 bases and J by 4 bases, with 12 bases between. This CDR3 is 14 amino acids long. The assay was immunoSEQ multiplex PCR, and TCRdb's table has in-frame clones only and misses some. The table has about 300,000 clones, around 85% seen once. The origin of this receptor is a human donor with COVID-19, enrolled during active disease. The donor label of this sample is uncertain. The rearrangement joins TRBV19 to TRBJ2-2; weak D call: TRBD1 (5 bases). The sequencing input was peripheral blood. CDR3 DNA: TGTGCCAGTAGCCCCAGGGTGGGCACCGGGGAGCTGTTTTTT. Translated: CASSPRVGTGELFF.